The next 6 T cell receptor beta chains were all read from a single sample in a study of shared clonotypes between healthy human individuals. Sequencing was performed with immunoSEQ multiplex PCR; in TCRdb, only in-frame clones are kept and a portion is missing. The sample comprises about 510,000 clones, 95% to 97% of which are singletons, and approximately 0.06% rests with the top ten. Sample: naive CD4+ T cells sorted from blood. The subset is: CD45RA+ positively selected. These receptors all stem from a woman aged 25 to 39 in good health.

V is TRBV6-5 and J is TRBJ2-7; TRBD1 matches at 9 bases. In germline, CDR1 is MNHEY, CDR2 SVGAGI. The CDR3 has 14 residues. V dropped 2 bases and J dropped 5; count of bases not matched to a gene: 4. The CDR3 coding sequence is TGTGCCAGCAGTTACAAGGACAGGGGCAACGAGCAGTACTTC. It translates to CASSYKDRGNEQYF.

The chain uses TRBV18 and TRBJ2-3; 9 positions agree with TRBD2. The germline CDR1 and CDR2 sequences are KGHSH and LQKENI. The V and J ends lost 5 bases and 0 bases, in that order; junction bases with no gene match: 6. This CDR3 is built from 16 residues. The CDR3 DNA follows: TGTGCCAGCTCAAGAGATAGCGGGGGAAGCACAGATACGCAGTATTTT. This codes for CASSRDSGGSTDTQYF.

The CDR3 sequence: CASSRPGLGETQYF. The CDR3 coding sequence is TGTGCCAGCTCCCGGCCGGGACTAGGAGAGACCCAGTACTTC. The chain joins TRBV18 to TRBJ2-5; 8 positions agree with TRBD2. This CDR3 region has 14 residues. In germline, CDR1 is KGHSH, CDR2 LQKENI. V was clipped by 6 bases and J by 4 bases; unmatched bases: 7.

The CDR3 DNA reads TGTGCCAGCAGTTTATACGGGTATGGCTACACCTTC. It is translated as CASSLYGYGYTF. This chain joins TRBV28 and TRBJ1-2; D remains unclear. CDR1 is MDHEN, CDR2 SYDVKM, per germline. The CDR3 extends over 12 amino acids. V gave up 1 base and J gave up 5 bases, with 5 bases separating them.

The chain joins TRBV19 to TRBJ1-3; D is uncertain. Trimming stripped 6 bases from V and 2 bases from J, with 14 bases between. This CDR3 comprises 15 residues. Germline CDR1 reads LNHDA; CDR2 reads SQIVND (reference sequence). As DNA, the CDR3 is TGTGCCAGTAGCCCCACGGAAGGCCCTGGAAACACCATATATTTT. As protein: CASSPTEGPGNTIYF.

The rearrangement uses TRBV5-6 and TRBJ2-3, with 10 bases aligning to TRBD2. There are 14 residues in the CDR3. Trimming removed 4 bases from V and 4 bases from J; junction bases left unmatched: 3. Germline CDR1 reads SGHDT; CDR2 reads YYEEEE. The CDR3 DNA reads TGTGCCAGCAGCGACGGGACTAGCGCAGATACGCAGTATTTT. It yields the protein CASSDGTSADTQYF.